This TCR beta chain was recorded in a study of beta chain features in type 1 diabetes. Study results and limitations: People with Type 1 diabetes carried modestly yet significantly shorter TCRB CDR3s in all four CD4+ subsets.

About this clone: Its antigen is undetermined.

Purity of each sorted population was above 95%. The ends were cut back, 1 base at V and 4 bases at J, with 10 bases in the middle. The CDR3 is 14 amino acids. Germline V gene data show CDR1 as SNHLY and CDR2 as FYNNEI. The study reverse transcribed the entire isolated RNA, so it sequenced expressed TCRB transcripts. Sequenced by immunoSEQ multiplex PCR; TCRdb stores in-frame clones only, minus some. Seen here are hundreds of thousands of clones, about an eighth observed once, and the top ten hold approximately 0.022%. Sequencing was done on a sample of naive CD4+ T cells from blood. This chain joins TRBV2 and TRBJ2-5; D not resolved. The receptor comes from a man in his late teens or twenties with type 1 diabetes. This chain's CDR3 is CASSEGPDGETQYF. CDR3 nucleotides: TGTGCCAGCAGTGAAGGGCCGGATGGAGAGACCCAGTACTTC.